This passage covers 28 T cell receptor beta chains from one sample sequenced in a study of CD8 T cells in Susac syndrome. When the RNA was reverse transcribed, random hexamers were used with an input of about 0.5 to 1 ug. Each CDR3 protein gets one entry after TCRdb re-called the immunoSEQ multiplex PCR reads with MiXCR. This table holds roughly 150,000 distinct CDR3 sequences, around 95% found once. Material for sequencing was CD8+ T cells from PBMCs. These receptors were taken from a human donor with multiple sclerosis.

The chain is built from TRBV3-1 and TRBJ2-7; perhaps TRBD1 as D (6 bases). The CDR3 extends over 13 amino acids. Trimming pared 1 base from V and 5 bases from J, leaving 9 bases between. Germline V gene lookup returns CDR1 LGHDT and CDR2 YNNKEL (reference sequence). CDR3 sequence (DNA): TGTGCCAGCAGCCAAGGGGGGCCCGACGAGCAGTACTTC. This translates into CASSQGGPDEQYF.

CDR3 DNA: TGTGCCTGGAGTTATACCAGGAATGGGGCTTTCTTT. Protein sequence: CAWSYTRNGAFF. V usage is TRBV30 and J usage is TRBJ1-1; D remains unclear. The V end was cut by 2 bases, the J end by 11 bases, with 15 bases between. Germline V gene data show CDR1 as GTSNPN and CDR2 as SVGIG (reference sequence). CDR3 length equals 12 residues.

This chain joins TRBV5-1 and TRBJ2-7; no clear D. Germline lookup yields CDR1 SGHRS and CDR2 YFSETQ. The CDR3 extends over 15 amino acids. V dropped 0 bases and J dropped 4 bases, with 14 bases sitting between them. In DNA form, the CDR3 reads TGCGCCAGCAGCTTGGATAGCACCTCCGGGTACGAGCAGTACTTC. Its protein product is CASSLDSTSGYEQYF.

This clonotype has just one count. The V call is TRBV19, the J call TRBJ2-1; 8 bases match TRBD1. The V segment lost 1 base and the J segment 7 bases; nucleotides outside the gene matches: 6. This CDR3 is built from 15 residues. Germline CDR1 and CDR2: LNHDA and SQIVND (reference sequence). DNA of the CDR3: TGTGCCAGTAGTATAGTCACAGGGGGTCGGAATGAGCAGTTCTTC. It specifies CASSIVTGGRNEQFF.

The rearrangement joins TRBV4-1 to TRBJ2-7; possibly TRBD2 for D (5 bases). Looked up from germline, CDR1 is MGHRA and CDR2 is YSYEKL. Trimming removed 4 bases from V and 3 bases from J, with 10 bases in between. There are 13 residues in the CDR3. The CDR3 nucleotides are TGCGCCAGCAGCCCGCAGGAGGACTACGAGCAGTACTTC. Its translation: CASSPQEDYEQYF.

The chain has TRBV27 and TRBJ2-1; a possible D gene is TRBD1 (6 bases). Germline loops: CDR1 MNHEY, CDR2 SMNVEV (reference sequence). V lost 5 bases and J lost 10, with 15 bases in between. CDR3 length: 13 residues. CDR3 region: CASSPGAWGEQFF. CDR3 in DNA: TGTGCCAGCAGTCCAGGGGCGTGGGGCGAGCAGTTCTTC.

The chain recombines TRBV11-2 with TRBJ2-7; TRBD1 matches 7 bases. The germline CDR1 and CDR2 sequences are SGHAT and FQNNGV. The length of the CDR3 is 13 residues. V lost 5 bases, J lost 2 bases, and 3 bases stayed unmatched. CDR3 protein: CASSAGTAYEQYV. In nucleotides, the CDR3 is TGTGCCAGCAGCGCCGGGACAGCCTACGAGCAGTACGTC.

The rearrangement joins TRBV27 to TRBJ1-6; D not certain. The CDR3 loop spans 14 amino acids. Trimming pared 5 bases from V and 7 bases from J, leaving 12 bases between. In germline, CDR1 is MNHEY, CDR2 SMNVEV (reference sequence). The CDR3 nucleotides are TGTGCCAGCAGTCCTCGGGGTTCGAATTCACCCCTCCACTTT. It yields the protein CASSPRGSNSPLHF.

The rearrangement uses TRBV6-5 and TRBJ1-1; D is ambiguous. CDR3 length equals 13 residues. Trimming took off 6 bases at V and 4 bases at J, with 12 bases between the two ends. The germline V gene encodes CDR1 MNHEY and CDR2 SVGAGI. Written as DNA, the CDR3 is TGTGCCAGCAGGCAGGAGACGGGCACTGAAGCTTTCTTT. Its translation is CASRQETGTEAFF.

The chain recombines TRBV15 with TRBJ2-1, with D possibly TRBD1 on 6 matching bases. The CDR3 spans 15 residues. V gave up 4 bases and J gave up 0 bases, with 10 bases separating them. Germline V gene lookup returns CDR1 LNHNV and CDR2 YYDKDF (reference sequence). The CDR3 DNA reads TGTGCCACCAGCAAGGGGGTGAGCTCCTACAATGAGCAGTTCTTC. Translation: CATSKGVSSYNEQFF.

Note on this clonotype: A junction end diverges from the germline sequence, so it may reflect a read error. The chain joins TRBV29-1 to TRBJ2-1, with 8 bases aligning to TRBD2. The CDR3 is 9 amino acids. CDR1 is SQVTM, CDR2 ANQGSEA, per germline. The CDR3 loop is CSALPGGGF. The CDR3 nucleotides read TGCAGCGCACTCCCGGGGGGGGGCTTC.

The chain joins TRBV18 to TRBJ2-2, with 9 bases lining up with TRBD1. Trimming removed 3 bases from V and 4 bases from J; junction bases left unmatched: 6. The CDR3 length is 16 residues. Germline V gene sequence: CDR1 KGHSH, CDR2 LQKENI. CDR3: CASSPQPGQGTGELFF. CDR3 DNA sequence: TGTGCCAGCTCACCGCAGCCGGGACAGGGCACCGGGGAGCTGTTTTTT. The complete variable domain, with remaining parts taken from reference TRBV18 and TRBJ2-2, reads NAGVMQNPRHLVRRRGQEARLRCSPMKGHSHVYWYRQLPEEGLKFMVYLQKENIIDESGMPKERFSAEFPKEGPSILRIQQVVRGDSAAYFCASSPQPGQGTGELFFGEGSRLTVL.

The V gene is TRBV19, the J gene TRBJ2-1, with TRBD1 as a possible D gene (7 bases). The V gene lost 4 bases and the J gene lost 5 bases, with 21 bases spanning the gap. The length of the CDR3 is 17 residues. Germline lookup yields CDR1 LNHDA and CDR2 SQIVND (reference sequence). The CDR3 DNA reads TGTGCCAGTAGTACCGCGGAGGGGGCTGGCACACACAATGAGCAGTTCTTC. Translating gives CASSTAEGAGTHNEQFF.

The V gene is TRBV4-1, the J gene TRBJ1-5; D might be TRBD1 (5 bases). Germline V gene sequence: CDR1 MGHRA, CDR2 YSYEKL. V lost 2 bases to trimming and J lost 5 bases, with 10 bases between them. The CDR3 loop spans 14 amino acids. The CDR3 is CASSQMRGDQPQHF. The CDR3 bases are TGCGCCAGCAGCCAAATGCGAGGGGATCAGCCCCAGCATTTT.

This clonotype was recorded a few times. CDR3 bases: TGTGCCAGCAGTCCGACTAGCTACAATGAGCAGTTCTTC. It encodes CASSPTSYNEQFF. J is TRBJ2-1 and V is TRBV9, with D perhaps matching TRBD2 (6 bases). Germline CDR1 SGDLS, CDR2 YYNGEE. The V end lost 5 bases, the J end lost 3 bases, and 9 bases lay between the germline ends. This CDR3 has 13 amino acids.

This clonotype was seen a single time. This chain connects TRBV30 to TRBJ1-1; D not certain. Germline V gives CDR1 GTSNPN, CDR2 SVGIG (reference sequence). Between the trimmed V and J ends, which lost 1 base and 0 bases, there was a span of 6 bases. The CDR3 is 13 amino acids. The CDR3 reads CAWSDGMNTEAFF. The CDR3 DNA follows: TGTGCCTGGAGTGACGGGATGAACACTGAAGCTTTCTTT.

This chain links TRBV6-6 with TRBJ1-6; 8 bases match TRBD1. The germline gives CDR1 MNHNY, CDR2 SVGAGI (reference sequence). This CDR3 is 15 amino acids long. Unmatched junction bases numbered 10, after V lost 7 bases and J lost 8 bases. CDR3 sequence reads: CASTFVLTGDSPLHF. CDR3 DNA: TGTGCCAGCACCTTTGTTTTGACAGGGGATTCACCCCTCCACTTT.

This sequence joins TRBV11-1 and TRBJ2-7; D remains unclear. The CDR3 has 14 amino acids. Trimming stripped 5 bases from V and 0 bases from J, with 11 bases between. The germline gives CDR1 SGHAT, CDR2 FQDESV (reference sequence). The CDR3 DNA follows: TGTGCCAGCAGCCCCCATCCGGGCTCCTACGAGCAGTACGTC. Translated: CASSPHPGSYEQYV.

The chain carries TRBV7-9 and TRBJ1-1; D uncertain. CDR1 and CDR2 (germline): SEHNR, FQNEAQ (reference sequence). V was shortened by 3 bases and J by 6 bases, with 14 bases between the two germline ends. The CDR3 is 14 amino acids. CDR3 sequence (DNA): TGTGCCAGCAGCTTCGTCGGGGTGGGTGCTGAAGCTTTCTTT. Protein: CASSFVGVGAEAFF.

The rearrangement uses TRBV7-9 and TRBJ2-3; D is undetermined. The CDR3 is 15 amino acids. V gave up 2 bases and J gave up 0 bases, with 9 bases separating them. Germline values: CDR1 SEHNR, CDR2 FQNEAQ (reference sequence). The chain's CDR3 is CASSLSTFSTDTQYF. The CDR3 region has the DNA TGTGCCAGCAGCTTAAGTACCTTTAGCACAGATACGCAGTATTTT.

The chain has TRBV15 and TRBJ2-3; D is perhaps TRBD2 (6 bases). The germline CDR1 and CDR2 sequences are LNHNV and YYDKDF (reference sequence). V was cut by 0 bases and J by 6 bases, with 16 bases left in between. The CDR3 is 16 residues long. The CDR3 DNA reads as TGTGCCACCAGCAGAGATGTTGGGACTGCCCGTGATACGCAGTATTTT. Protein product: CATSRDVGTARDTQYF.

The count of this clonotype is one. The chain links TRBV2 to TRBJ2-3, with no clear D. The CDR3 has 16 amino acids. V lost 9 bases and J 3 bases, leaving 22 bases between the germline ends. Germline assignment: CDR1 SNHLY and CDR2 FYNNEI. The CDR3: CASRAENRAWTDTQYF. For the CDR3, the DNA is TGTGCCAGTAGGGCAGAGAACCGGGCTTGGACAGATACGCAGTATTTT.

The chain combines TRBV30 with TRBJ2-1; no firm D call. The V end lost 3 bases, the J end lost 9 bases, and 15 bases lay between the germline ends. The CDR3 runs 13 residues. Looked up from germline, CDR1 is GTSNPN and CDR2 is SVGIG (reference sequence). CDR3 in amino acids: CAWSNTPSGEQFF. CDR3 bases: TGTGCCTGGAGCAACACGCCCTCGGGTGAGCAGTTCTTC.

The chain has TRBV14 and TRBJ2-3, with D perhaps matching TRBD2 (7 bases). The V and J ends lost 0 bases and 5 bases respectively, with 9 bases between them. Germline V gene sequence: CDR1 SGHDN, CDR2 FVKESK. CDR3 length equals 14 residues. The CDR3 nucleotides read TGTGCCAGCAGCCAAGAAGGGGGGGGAGATACGCAGTATTTT. Translated: CASSQEGGGDTQYF.

The CDR3 sequence is CASSAGGGGYGYTF. CDR3 sequence (DNA): TGTGCCAGCAGTGCAGGGGGCGGAGGATATGGCTACACCTTC. The V gene is TRBV2, the J gene TRBJ1-2; the match to TRBD1 covers 8 bases. The CDR3 loop spans 14 amino acids. V was pared by 4 bases and J by 5 bases, with 6 bases of the junction left unmatched. CDR1 is SNHLY and CDR2 is FYNNEI in the germline V gene.

The CDR3 region is CSARVNEQFF. CDR3 sequence (DNA): TGCAGTGCTAGAGTCAATGAGCAGTTCTTC. This chain links TRBV20-1 with TRBJ2-1; D unclear. Trimming took off 1 base at V and 6 bases at J, with 1 base between the two ends. In germline, CDR1 is DFQATT, CDR2 SNEGSKA (reference sequence). This CDR3 contains 10 residues.

This clonotype came up once. The chain combines TRBV9 with TRBJ2-3; D unresolved. The V gene's germline CDR1 is SGDLS and CDR2 YYNGEE. The CDR3 extends over 16 amino acids. Deletions cut 0 bases from V and 4 bases from J, with 15 bases between. The CDR3 sequence: CASSVVEGTGSDTQYF. The DNA for the CDR3 is TGTGCCAGCAGCGTAGTTGAAGGCACCGGATCAGATACGCAGTATTTT.

The chain employs TRBV7-3 and TRBJ1-1; unclear D gene. V lost 3 bases to trimming and J lost 5 bases, with 10 bases between them. The CDR3 is 13 residues long. Germline V CDR1 and CDR2: SGHTA, FQGTGA. Here the CDR3 DNA reads TGTGCCAGCAGCTTCGGCCCCGGGACTGAAGCTTTCTTT. Translating gives CASSFGPGTEAFF.